The 17 T cell receptor beta chains reported below all come from one sample, sequenced in a study of cytomegalovirus exposure and HLA in healthy donors. The PCR was carried out with 60 Vbeta primers and 13 Jbeta primers. Data came from immunoSEQ multiplex PCR; TCRdb stores just in-frame clones and leaves some out. The sample lists around 140,000 clones; roughly 79% were seen once. Input material: PBMCs. The receptors shown here come from a man aged 25-40 years in good health and CMV-seropositive.

The chain is built from TRBV7-3 and TRBJ2-3; 11 nucleotides agree with TRBD2. Per germline, CDR1 SGHTA and CDR2 FQGTGA. Trimming at V came to 5 bases and at J to 1 base, leaving 2 bases not matched to a gene. The CDR3 runs 15 residues. The CDR3 DNA sequence: TGTGCCAGCAGCCTACTAGCGGGGGGCACAGATACGCAGTATTTT. It encodes CASSLLAGGTDTQYF.

The gene calls are TRBV2 and TRBJ2-7; D is possibly TRBD1 (5 bases). Germline-derived CDR1 and CDR2 are SNHLY and FYNNEI. Trimming removed 3 bases from V and 0 bases from J, with 9 bases in between. This CDR3 contains 14 residues. As DNA, the CDR3 is TGTGCCAGCAGTGATTGGGGCAGCTCCTACGAGCAGTACTTC. Protein sequence: CASSDWGSSYEQYF.

The chain combines TRBV5-1 with TRBJ2-7; the match to TRBD2 covers 12 bases. CDR1 is SGHRS, CDR2 YFSETQ, per germline. The CDR3 runs 14 residues. J lost 6 bases, V lost 4 bases, and 5 bases had no gene match. The DNA of the CDR3 is TGCGCCAGCAGCCTGACTAGCGGGAGTATCGAGCAGTACTTC. Translating it yields CASSLTSGSIEQYF. Using reference TRBV5-1 and TRBJ2-7 for the parts outside the CDR3, the full variable domain is KAGVTQTPRYLIKTRGQQVTLSCSPISGHRSVSWYQQTPGQGLQFLFEYFSETQRNKGNFPGRFSGRQFSNSRSEMNVSTLELGDSALYLCASSLTSGSIEQYFGPGTRLTVT.

The chain is built from TRBV7-9 and TRBJ2-2; the D gene is possibly TRBD2 (5 bases). CDR3 size: 13 residues. V gave up 6 bases and J gave up 4 bases, with 9 bases separating them. Germline V gene data show CDR1 as SEHNR and CDR2 as FQNEAQ (reference sequence). CDR3 in amino acids: CASRGLVTGELFF. The DNA of the CDR3 is TGTGCCAGCAGAGGACTTGTCACCGGGGAGCTGTTTTTT.

The V and J genes are TRBV7-2 and TRBJ2-3; 13 bases align to TRBD2. This CDR3 comprises 15 residues. In germline, CDR1 is SGHTA, CDR2 FQGNSA. After removal of 1 base from V and 8 bases from J, the junction contained 3 bases not matched to a gene. This chain's CDR3 is CASSLGGLAGSTQYF. In DNA, the CDR3 is TGTGCCAGCAGCTTAGGGGGACTAGCGGGATCTACGCAGTATTTT.

The chain has TRBV5-4 and TRBJ1-2, with 8 bases that match TRBD1. CDR1 SGHNT and CDR2 YYREEE come from the germline V gene (reference sequence). Losses at the gene ends were 4 bases for V and 4 bases for J; bases not matched to a gene: 9. CDR3 size: 15 residues. CDR3 sequence reads: CASSPDREGAYGYTF. CDR3 sequence (DNA): TGTGCCAGCAGCCCGGACAGGGAGGGAGCCTATGGCTACACCTTC.

The chain joins TRBV29-1 to TRBJ2-1, with 8 bases identical to TRBD1. The germline gives CDR1 SQVTM, CDR2 ANQGSEA. The J segment lost 3 bases and the V segment lost 3 bases, leaving 7 bases of the junction unmatched. The CDR3 is made up of 15 amino acids. CDR3 DNA sequence: TGCAGCGTTGATAGGACAGGGCTGCGCTACAATGAGCAGTTCTTC. It is translated as CSVDRTGLRYNEQFF.

Here the CDR3 DNA reads TGTGCCAGCAGTTTATCGTGGGGCGCTTCCGAAAAACTGTTTTTT. Encoded protein: CASSLSWGASEKLFF. V gene TRBV27 combines with J gene TRBJ1-4; perhaps TRBD1 as D (5 bases). The germline CDR1 and CDR2 sequences are MNHEY and SMNVEV (reference sequence). This CDR3 region has 15 residues. V shed 0 bases and J shed 8 bases, with 13 bases lying between them.

The CDR3 coding sequence is TGTGCCAGCAGCTTAGCTACAGGCTATGGCTACACCTTC. The encoded protein is CASSLATGYGYTF. The gene calls are TRBV11-2 and TRBJ1-2; D is possibly TRBD1 (5 bases). Germline-derived CDR1 and CDR2 are SGHAT and FQNNGV. The CDR3 length is 13 residues. V was shortened by 1 base and J by 4 bases, with 7 bases between the two germline ends.

The rearrangement links TRBV5-6 to TRBJ2-3, with 9 positions matching TRBD2. This CDR3 is built from 12 residues. The V gene end was trimmed by 4 bases and the J gene end by 12 bases; junction bases not matched to a gene: 6. Looked up from germline, CDR1 is SGHDT and CDR2 is YYEEEE. The CDR3 loop is CASSGGGDRQYF. Written as DNA, the CDR3 is TGTGCCAGCAGCGGCGGGGGGGATAGACAGTATTTT.

The chain is built from TRBV4-2 and TRBJ2-7; 7 bases map to TRBD2. Germline-derived CDR1 and CDR2 are LGHNA and YNFKEQ. V dropped 1 base and J dropped 4; count of bases not matched to a gene: 10. The CDR3 loop spans 16 amino acids. CDR3 amino acids: CASSQAGGLDFYEQYF. The CDR3 nucleotides are TGTGCCAGCAGCCAAGCTGGAGGACTAGACTTTTACGAGCAGTACTTC.

This clone was found a few times. The chain joins TRBV6-1 to TRBJ2-7, with D possibly TRBD1 on 6 matching bases. CDR1 is MNHNS, CDR2 SASEGT, per germline. CDR3 size: 13 residues. V dropped 6 bases and J dropped 7 bases, with 16 bases sitting between them. The CDR3: CASSAMGAEEQYF. In DNA, the CDR3 is TGTGCCAGCAGCGCCATGGGGGCGGAAGAGCAGTACTTC.

The chain has TRBV5-1 and TRBJ1-4, with D unclear. Germline lookup yields CDR1 SGHRS and CDR2 YFSETQ. With 2 bases removed from V and 2 bases from J, the gap between germline ends came to 7 bases. CDR3 size: 14 residues. The CDR3 bases are TGCGCCAGCAGCTTTAGCAATACTAATGAAAAACTGTTTTTT. Translation: CASSFSNTNEKLFF.

V and J are TRBV30 and TRBJ1-6; D may be TRBD1 (5 bases). Per the germline V gene, CDR1 is GTSNPN and CDR2 is SVGIG (reference sequence). This CDR3 spans 13 amino acids. Trimming took 7 bases from V and 8 from J, leaving 15 bases between them. CDR3 DNA: TGTGCCTTGGGGGGTTGGGTAGATTCACCCCTCCACTTT. Amino acid sequence: CALGGWVDSPLHF.

This rearrangement joins TRBV19 to TRBJ2-1; TRBD2 aligns across 7 bases. This CDR3 region has 15 residues. Germline V lookup: CDR1 LNHDA, CDR2 SQIVND (reference sequence). V shed 2 bases and J 4 bases; nucleotides not matched to a gene: 5. CDR3 in DNA: TGTGCCAGTAGTATAATTGGGACTATATACAATGAGCAGTTCTTC. Its protein is CASSIIGTIYNEQFF.

The genes are TRBV7-3 and TRBJ2-2, with D tentatively TRBD2 (6 bases). Looked up from germline, CDR1 is SGHTA and CDR2 is FQGTGA. V shed 2 bases and J shed 4 bases, with 11 bases lying between them. The CDR3 contains 15 residues. CDR3 sequence: CASSLGGAGTGELFF. CDR3 sequence (DNA): TGTGCCAGCAGCTTAGGAGGGGCCGGCACCGGGGAGCTGTTTTTT.

The V and J genes are TRBV14 and TRBJ1-1, with TRBD1 matching 8 bases. Germline lookup yields CDR1 SGHDN and CDR2 FVKESK. The CDR3 loop spans 13 amino acids. With 4 bases clipped from V and 8 bases from J, the junction kept 6 bases outside the gene matches. The CDR3 reads CASSLFQGAEAFF. DNA of the CDR3: TGTGCCAGCAGCCTTTTCCAGGGGGCAGAAGCTTTCTTT.